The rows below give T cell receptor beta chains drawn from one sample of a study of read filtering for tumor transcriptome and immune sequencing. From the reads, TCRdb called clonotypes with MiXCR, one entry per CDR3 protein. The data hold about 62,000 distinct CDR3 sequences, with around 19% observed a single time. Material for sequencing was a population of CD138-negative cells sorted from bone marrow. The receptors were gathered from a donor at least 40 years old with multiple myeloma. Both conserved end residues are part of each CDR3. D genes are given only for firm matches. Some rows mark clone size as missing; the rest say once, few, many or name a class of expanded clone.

CDR3 protein: CASTQPTGNEQFF
CDR3 DNA: TGTGCCAGCACCCAGCCCACTGGCAATGAGCAGTTCTTC
V gene: TRBV6-2/TRBV6-3
D gene: NA
J gene: TRBJ2-1
clone size: many

CDR3 protein: CSASGDRVYEQYF
CDR3 DNA: TGCAGTGCTAGCGGGGACAGGGTATACGAGCAGTACTTC
V gene: TRBV20-1
D gene: TRBD1
J gene: TRBJ2-7
clone size: many

CDR3 protein: CASSLLAGKETQYF
CDR3 DNA: TGTGCCAGCAGCTTACTAGCGGGAAAAGAGACCCAGTACTTC
V gene: TRBV7-2
D gene: TRBD2
J gene: TRBJ2-5
clone size: many

CDR3 protein: CAWSVGQNQETQYF
CDR3 DNA: TGTGCCTGGAGTGTTGGACAGAATCAAGAGACCCAGTACTTC
V gene: TRBV30
D gene: NA
J gene: TRBJ2-5
clone size: many

CDR3 protein: CASSQGQGAGVGEQCF
CDR3 DNA: TGCGCCAGCAGCCAGGGACAGGGGGCCGGGGTGGGCGAGCAGTGCTTC
V gene: TRBV4-1
D gene: TRBD1
J gene: TRBJ2-7
clone size: NA

CDR3 protein: CASSNTGLNTGELFF
CDR3 DNA: TGTGCCAGTAGTAACACAGGGCTTAACACCGGGGAGCTGTTTTTT
V gene: TRBV19
D gene: NA
J gene: TRBJ2-2
clone size: NA

CDR3 protein: CASSLKGREGTDTQYF
CDR3 DNA: TGTGCCAGCAGCTTAAAAGGACGGGAGGGTACAGATACGCAGTATTTT
V gene: TRBV7-8
D gene: TRBD2
J gene: TRBJ2-3
clone size: NA

CDR3 protein: CSVKRSSYEQYF
CDR3 DNA: TGCAGTGTAAAGCGAAGCTCCTACGAGCAGTACTTC
V gene: TRBV20-1
D gene: NA
J gene: TRBJ2-7
clone size: many

CDR3 protein: CASSSPGGAGYEQFF
CDR3 DNA: TGTGCCAGCAGCTCACCCGGGGGGGCCGGTTATGAGCAGTTCTTC
V gene: TRBV7-2
D gene: TRBD2
J gene: TRBJ2-1
clone size: once

CDR3 protein: CSARDEVYRSSYGYTF
CDR3 DNA: TGCAGTGCTAGAGATGAGGTGTACAGATCTTCCTATGGCTACACCTTC
V gene: TRBV20-1
D gene: NA
J gene: TRBJ1-2
clone size: many

CDR3 protein: CASREGQPYNEQFF
CDR3 DNA: TGTGCCAGCAGGGAAGGGCAGCCCTACAATGAGCAGTTCTTC
V gene: TRBV6-5
D gene: NA
J gene: TRBJ2-1
clone size: medium-sized

CDR3 protein: CASSQGRGGATDTQYF
CDR3 DNA: TGCGCCAGCAGCCAAGGACGAGGGGGGGCCACAGATACGCAGTATTTT
V gene: TRBV4-1
D gene: NA
J gene: TRBJ2-3
clone size: few

CDR3 protein: CASSSLADYNEQFF
CDR3 DNA: TGTGCCAGTAGTAGTCTAGCGGACTACAATGAGCAGTTCTTC
V gene: TRBV19
D gene: TRBD2
J gene: TRBJ2-1
clone size: many

CDR3 protein: CGVRDSNQPQHF
CDR3 DNA: TGCGGCGTCCGGGACAGCAATCAGCCCCAGCATTTT
V gene: TRBV29-1
D gene: NA
J gene: TRBJ1-5
clone size: NA

CDR3 protein: CASTSGGAPDTQYF
CDR3 DNA: TGTGCCAGCACCAGCGGGGGGGCCCCAGATACGCAGTATTTT
V gene: TRBV7-9
D gene: TRBD2
J gene: TRBJ2-3
clone size: NA

CDR3 protein: CASSRGPGGGNQPQHF
CDR3 DNA: TGTGCCAGCAGCCGTGGGCCAGGGGGGGGCAATCAGCCCCAGCATTTT
V gene: TRBV7-9
D gene: TRBD1
J gene: TRBJ1-5
clone size: NA

CDR3 protein: CASSLSAASGSGNEQFF
CDR3 DNA: TGTGCCAGCAGTTTAAGTGCGGCTAGCGGGAGTGGTAATGAGCAGTTCTTC
V gene: TRBV28
D gene: TRBD2
J gene: TRBJ2-1
clone size: NA

CDR3 protein: CASSFHPGQGAGELFF
CDR3 DNA: TGTGCCAGCAGCTTTCACCCGGGACAGGGAGCCGGGGAGCTGTTTTTT
V gene: TRBV11-2
D gene: TRBD1
J gene: TRBJ2-2
clone size: many

CDR3 protein: CARNGTRLRQFF
CDR3 DNA: TGTGCCAGGAACGGGACTAGATTACGGCAGTTCTTC
V gene: TRBV5-6
D gene: TRBD2
J gene: TRBJ2-1
clone size: few

CDR3 protein: CASSLDTDGNTIYF
CDR3 DNA: TGCGCCAGCAGCTTGGATACGGATGGAAACACCATATATTTT
V gene: TRBV5-1
D gene: NA
J gene: TRBJ1-3
clone size: few

CDR3 protein: CAISDRGLRDEQFF
CDR3 DNA: TGTGCCATCAGTGACAGGGGGCTGAGGGATGAGCAGTTCTTC
V gene: TRBV10-3
D gene: TRBD1
J gene: TRBJ2-1
clone size: many

CDR3 protein: CASTPDRKSSYEQYF
CDR3 DNA: TGTGCCAGCACCCCCGACAGGAAAAGCTCCTACGAGCAGTACTTC
V gene: TRBV27
D gene: NA
J gene: TRBJ2-7
clone size: many

CDR3 protein: CASSLTSGDSYEQYF
CDR3 DNA: TGCGCCAGCAGCTTAACTAGCGGGGATTCCTACGAGCAGTACTTC
V gene: TRBV5-1
D gene: TRBD2
J gene: TRBJ2-7
clone size: many

CDR3 protein: CSATPLHYEQYF
CDR3 DNA: TGCAGTGCAACACCCCTTCACTACGAGCAGTACTTC
V gene: TRBV20-1
D gene: NA
J gene: TRBJ2-7
clone size: many

CDR3 protein: CASGTRSRDTQYF
CDR3 DNA: TGTGCCAGCGGGACTCGGAGCCGGGATACGCAGTATTTT
V gene: TRBV2
D gene: NA
J gene: TRBJ2-3
clone size: many

CDR3 protein: CSASRRGSSYNEQFF
CDR3 DNA: TGCAGTGCTAGTAGGCGGGGGAGCTCCTACAATGAGCAGTTCTTC
V gene: TRBV20-1
D gene: TRBD2
J gene: TRBJ2-1
clone size: many

CDR3 protein: CASSFRMSGQETQYF
CDR3 DNA: TGTGCCAGCAGCTTCAGGATGTCCGGTCAAGAGACCCAGTACTTC
V gene: TRBV5-6
D gene: NA
J gene: TRBJ2-5
clone size: many

CDR3 protein: CASRTVGTEAFF
CDR3 DNA: TGTGCCAGCAGGACGGTGGGCACTGAAGCTTTCTTT
V gene: TRBV6-5
D gene: NA
J gene: TRBJ1-1
clone size: NA

CDR3 protein: CASSTTGVSSGANVLTF
CDR3 DNA: TGCGCCAGCAGCACGACAGGGGTCAGCTCTGGGGCCAACGTCCTGACTTTC
V gene: TRBV5-1
D gene: TRBD1
J gene: TRBJ2-6
clone size: many

CDR3 protein: CASSSDSGGAPDTQYF
CDR3 DNA: TGTGCCAGCAGCTCGGATAGCGGGGGGGCCCCAGATACGCAGTATTTT
V gene: TRBV7-9
D gene: TRBD2
J gene: TRBJ2-3
clone size: medium-sized

CDR3 protein: CASSLGQGANTGELFF
CDR3 DNA: TGCGCCAGCAGCTTGGGACAGGGGGCGAACACCGGGGAGCTGTTTTTT
V gene: TRBV5-1
D gene: TRBD1
J gene: TRBJ2-2
clone size: many

CDR3 protein: CATGLRGTGFSGELFF
CDR3 DNA: TGTGCCACCGGACTCAGAGGGACAGGCTTCTCCGGGGAGCTGTTTTTT
V gene: TRBV2
D gene: TRBD1
J gene: TRBJ2-2
clone size: NA

CDR3 protein: CATSSAGHSYNEQFF
CDR3 DNA: TGTGCCACCAGCTCTGCGGGGCACTCCTACAATGAGCAGTTCTTC
V gene: TRBV15
D gene: NA
J gene: TRBJ2-1
clone size: NA

CDR3 protein: CAGSLGGVSSPQFF
CDR3 DNA: TGTGCCGGCAGCCTGGGCGGGGTCTCGTCTCCGCAGTTCTTC
V gene: TRBV5-6
D gene: NA
J gene: TRBJ2-1
clone size: NA

CDR3 protein: CASSLQGAGYTF
CDR3 DNA: TGCGCCAGCAGCTTACAGGGGGCTGGCTACACCTTC
V gene: TRBV5-1
D gene: TRBD1
J gene: TRBJ1-2
clone size: few

CDR3 protein: CSVEDFYNQQFF
CDR3 DNA: TGCAGCGTTGAGGATTTTTACAATCAGCAGTTCTTC
V gene: TRBV29-1
D gene: NA
J gene: TRBJ2-1
clone size: many

CDR3 protein: CSAQGAGEQYF
CDR3 DNA: TGCAGCGCTCAGGGGGCTGGAGAGCAGTACTTC
V gene: TRBV29-1
D gene: TRBD1
J gene: TRBJ2-7
clone size: many

CDR3 protein: CSVDRGNSYEQYF
CDR3 DNA: TGCAGCGTTGATAGAGGGAACTCCTACGAGCAGTACTTC
V gene: TRBV29-1
D gene: NA
J gene: TRBJ2-7
clone size: NA

CDR3 protein: CASSLNPGLGNQPQHF
CDR3 DNA: TGTGCCAGCAGCCTCAACCCAGGGTTGGGCAATCAGCCCCAGCATTTT
V gene: TRBV9
D gene: NA
J gene: TRBJ1-5
clone size: many

CDR3 protein: CASRPRQGTYGYTF
CDR3 DNA: TGTGCCAGCAGACCCAGACAGGGAACCTATGGCTACACCTTC
V gene: TRBV2
D gene: TRBD1
J gene: TRBJ1-2
clone size: many

CDR3 protein: CASSLSLTRQPRHF
CDR3 DNA: TGTGCCAGCAGTTTGTCTCTGACAAGGCAGCCCCGGCATTTT
V gene: TRBV28
D gene: NA
J gene: TRBJ1-5
clone size: NA

CDR3 protein: CASSFTGTVTGELFF
CDR3 DNA: TGTGCCAGCAGCTTCACCGGGACAGTCACCGGGGAGCTGTTTTTT
V gene: TRBV11-2
D gene: TRBD1
J gene: TRBJ2-2
clone size: few

CDR3 protein: CAWSVSGANVLTF
CDR3 DNA: TGTGCCTGGAGTGTTTCTGGGGCCAACGTCCTGACTTTC
V gene: TRBV30
D gene: NA
J gene: TRBJ2-6
clone size: NA

CDR3 protein: CASRDPYNEQFF
CDR3 DNA: TGTGCCAGTAGGGACCCTTACAATGAGCAGTTCTTC
V gene: TRBV19
D gene: NA
J gene: TRBJ2-1
clone size: medium-sized

CDR3 protein: CASSNSLAGARNEQFF
CDR3 DNA: TGTGCCAGTAGTAACTCACTAGCGGGTGCACGCAATGAGCAGTTCTTC
V gene: TRBV19
D gene: TRBD2
J gene: TRBJ2-1
clone size: NA

CDR3 protein: CASSGRTGLTEAFF
CDR3 DNA: TGTGCCAGCAGTGGTCGGACAGGGCTCACTGAAGCTTTCTTT
V gene: TRBV6-1
D gene: TRBD1
J gene: TRBJ1-1
clone size: many

CDR3 protein: CASRTDPGGVDTEAFF
CDR3 DNA: TGTGCCAGCAGGACGGACCCAGGGGGCGTAGACACTGAAGCTTTCTTT
V gene: TRBV6-1
D gene: TRBD1
J gene: TRBJ1-1
clone size: many

CDR3 protein: CASSRTVPGNEAFF
CDR3 DNA: TGTGCCAGCTCACGGACGGTCCCAGGCAATGAAGCTTTCTTT
V gene: TRBV7-8
D gene: NA
J gene: TRBJ1-1
clone size: many

CDR3 protein: CASSGGQTTNEKLFF
CDR3 DNA: TGTGCCAGCAGCGGGGGACAGACGACAAATGAAAAACTGTTTTTT
V gene: TRBV5-4
D gene: TRBD1
J gene: TRBJ1-4
clone size: many

CDR3 protein: CASSLDGGLYNEQFF
CDR3 DNA: TGTGCCAGCAGCTTAGACGGGGGCCTGTACAATGAGCAGTTCTTC
V gene: TRBV7-6
D gene: NA
J gene: TRBJ2-1
clone size: many

CDR3 protein: CASSSQGMYTGELFF
CDR3 DNA: TGTGCCAGTAGTTCACAGGGGATGTACACCGGGGAGCTGTTTTTT
V gene: TRBV19
D gene: TRBD1
J gene: TRBJ2-2
clone size: many

CDR3 protein: CASSQERGSGNTIYF
CDR3 DNA: TGTGCCAGCAGCCAAGAACGAGGGAGTGGAAACACCATATATTTT
V gene: TRBV14
D gene: NA
J gene: TRBJ1-3
clone size: NA

CDR3 protein: CASSLESGIVTGELFF
CDR3 DNA: TGTGCCAGCAGCTTAGAGAGCGGGATAGTCACCGGGGAGCTGTTTTTT
V gene: TRBV11-1
D gene: TRBD2
J gene: TRBJ2-2
clone size: many

CDR3 protein: CASSHRGSSGNTIYF
CDR3 DNA: TGTGCCAGCAGCCACCGAGGGTCCTCTGGAAACACCATATATTTT
V gene: TRBV14
D gene: NA
J gene: TRBJ1-3
clone size: many

CDR3 protein: CASSVRGAGNTEAFF
CDR3 DNA: TGTGCCAGCAGCGTCCGGGGGGCAGGGAACACTGAAGCTTTCTTT
V gene: TRBV5-5
D gene: NA
J gene: TRBJ1-1
clone size: many

CDR3 protein: CSGRTGKDTEAFF
CDR3 DNA: TGCAGCGGACGGACAGGGAAGGACACTGAAGCTTTCTTT
V gene: TRBV29-1
D gene: TRBD1
J gene: TRBJ1-1
clone size: many

CDR3 protein: CASSLNMVLETQYF
CDR3 DNA: TGTGCCAGCAGCTTGAACATGGTTTTAGAGACCCAGTACTTC
V gene: TRBV7-8
D gene: NA
J gene: TRBJ2-5
clone size: many

CDR3 protein: CSAPAPFSYEQYF
CDR3 DNA: TGCAGTGCCCCCGCCCCTTTCTCCTACGAGCAGTACTTC
V gene: TRBV20-1
D gene: NA
J gene: TRBJ2-7
clone size: NA